Presented here are 26 T cell receptor beta chains from one specimen sequenced in a study of T cell responses to AZD1222 COVID-19 vaccine. Sequenced by immunoSEQ multiplex PCR; TCRdb stores in-frame clones only, minus some. The table records more than 95,000 clones, approximately 90% of them present only once. The source material was peripheral blood, sampled on day 0 of AZD1222 vaccination. The receptors were gathered from an adult in good health.

The rearrangement joins TRBV6-2 or TRBV6-3 to TRBJ1-2; D is ambiguous. This CDR3 has 12 residues. The germline CDR1 and CDR2 sequences are MNHEY and SVGEGT. The V and J ends lost 3 bases and 5 bases respectively, with 7 bases between them. CDR3 sequence (DNA): TGTGCCAGCAGTTATGGAGCTTATGGCTACACCTTC. Its translation is CASSYGAYGYTF.

CDR3 sequence reads: CASSSSGDRETQYF. For the CDR3, the DNA is TGCGCCAGCAGCAGTAGCGGGGACCGCGAGACCCAGTACTTC. The J gene is TRBJ2-5, the V gene TRBV5-1, with TRBD2 matching 8 bases. Looked up from germline, CDR1 is SGHRS and CDR2 is YFSETQ. This CDR3 has 14 residues. The J segment lost 5 bases and the V segment lost 4 bases, leaving 7 bases of the junction unmatched.

The chain employs TRBV19 and TRBJ1-4; 11 bases are a match to TRBD1. The V and J ends lost 10 bases and 0 bases, in that order; junction bases with no gene match: 4. Per germline, CDR1 LNHDA and CDR2 SQIVND (reference sequence). This CDR3 is 15 amino acids long. As DNA, the CDR3 is TGTGCCACAAGGGACAGGGGGGCAACTAATGAAAAACTGTTTTTT. Residues: CATRDRGATNEKLFF.

The V call is TRBV6-5, the J call TRBJ2-1; D is unresolved. The CDR3 is made up of 14 amino acids. Trimming removed 4 bases at V and 4 bases at J, with 11 bases between. In germline, CDR1 is MNHEY, CDR2 SVGAGI. The CDR3 DNA sequence: TGTGCCAGCAGTTTCCCAAGACGTTACAATGAGCAGTTCTTC. It specifies CASSFPRRYNEQFF.

This clone occurred once. This sequence joins TRBV18 and TRBJ2-3; 7 bases agree with TRBD1. V dropped 0 bases and J dropped 4; count of bases not matched to a gene: 10. CDR1 and CDR2 (germline): KGHSH, LQKENI. There are 17 residues in the CDR3. Written as DNA, the CDR3 is TGTGCCAGCTCACCACCGAATCAACAGGGGCGCGCAGATACGCAGTATTTT. This gives the protein CASSPPNQQGRADTQYF.

The DNA of the CDR3 is TGTGCCAGCAGTTTCCGCCGGGGAGGGGCCGCCTTTCCCCAGCATTTT. Translated: CASSFRRGGAAFPQHF. This chain joins TRBV28 and TRBJ1-5, with a tentative D call TRBD1 (5 bases). This CDR3 spans 16 amino acids. The V end lost 3 bases, the J end lost 10 bases, and 22 bases lay between the germline ends. Germline V lookup: CDR1 MDHEN, CDR2 SYDVKM.

This clone was seen just once. In DNA, the CDR3 is TGTGCCAGCAGCTTAGGTGGGACTAGCGGGATGGGAGATACGCAGTATTTT. Encoded protein: CASSLGGTSGMGDTQYF. This sequence joins TRBV11-3 and TRBJ2-3, with 13 nucleotides matching TRBD2. V was clipped by 1 base and J by 5 bases; unmatched bases: 6. The CDR3 runs to 17 residues. Germline V gene sequence: CDR1 SGHNT, CDR2 YENEEA.

The rearrangement links TRBV6-5 to TRBJ1-5; weak D call: TRBD1 (6 bases). V was shortened by 0 bases and J by 7 bases, with 13 bases between the two germline ends. This CDR3 has 15 residues. Germline CDR1 is MNHEY and CDR2 is SVGAGI. The CDR3 here is CASSYSGATRQPQHF. The CDR3 DNA reads TGTGCCAGCAGTTACTCGGGGGCGACCCGGCAGCCCCAGCATTTT.

The rearrangement joins TRBV12-3 or TRBV12-4 to TRBJ1-5, with unresolved D. V lost 1 base to trimming and J lost 8 bases, with 6 bases between them. The CDR3 contains 12 residues. The CDR3 region has the DNA TGTGCCAGCAGTTTAGGTCGCGAGCCCCAGCATTTT. This gives the protein CASSLGREPQHF.

The genes are TRBV15 and TRBJ1-4, with unresolved D. In germline, CDR1 is LNHNV, CDR2 YYDKDF (reference sequence). The CDR3 contains 13 residues. With 0 bases removed from V and 4 bases from J, the gap between germline ends came to 3 bases. The CDR3 bases are TGTGCCACCAGCAGAGACAGTAATGAAAAACTGTTTTTT. Translating gives CATSRDSNEKLFF.

The chain links TRBV7-3 to TRBJ2-2; D gene unclear. From germline, CDR1 is SGHTA and CDR2 FQGTGA. The CDR3 covers 15 residues. Trimming pared 0 bases from V and 5 bases from J, leaving 10 bases between. As DNA, the CDR3 is TGTGCCAGCAGCTTAACGTTTGGTATAACCGGGGAGCTGTTTTTT. This translates into CASSLTFGITGELFF.

The chain couples TRBV30 to TRBJ1-1; no clear D gene. The CDR3 is 12 residues long. Trimming left V 7 bases short and J 0 bases short, with 9 bases between. Germline values: CDR1 GTSNPN, CDR2 SVGIG (reference sequence). The CDR3 protein is CALTFMNTEAFF. The CDR3, as DNA: TGTGCCTTAACATTTATGAACACTGAAGCTTTCTTT.

V and J are TRBV7-9 and TRBJ2-7, with 9 bases aligning to TRBD1. Per germline, CDR1 SEHNR and CDR2 FQNEAQ (reference sequence). The CDR3 runs to 14 residues. With V trimmed by 5 bases and J by 4 bases, 6 bases remained unmatched. The CDR3 DNA is TGTGCCAGCAGCGTCGCCGGGACAGGGTACGAGCAGTACTTC. Translating gives CASSVAGTGYEQYF.

The V call is TRBV12-3 or TRBV12-4, the J call TRBJ1-2, with D possibly matching TRBD1 (6 bases). V dropped 3 bases and J dropped 8 bases, with 10 bases sitting between them. This CDR3 region has 12 residues. The CDR3 sequence: CASSFTGQGYTF. The CDR3, as DNA: TGTGCCAGCAGTTTTACGGGACAAGGCTACACCTTC.

V usage is TRBV10-3 and J usage is TRBJ2-2; 12 positions match TRBD2. The V and J ends lost 3 bases and 4 bases, in that order; junction bases with no gene match: 6. The CDR3 has 17 amino acids. In germline, CDR1 is ENHRY, CDR2 SYGVKD. Written as DNA, the CDR3 is TGTGCCATCAGTGATCAAGGACTAGCGGGAACCACCGGGGAGCTGTTTTTT. Its protein is CAISDQGLAGTTGELFF.

The chain carries TRBV7-2 and TRBJ2-5; D gene ambiguous. Germline V gives CDR1 SGHTA, CDR2 FQGNSA. V lost 4 bases, J lost 1 base, and 19 bases lay in between. The CDR3 extends over 17 amino acids. The CDR3 sequence is CASSSPRGTNLQETQYF. The DNA for the CDR3 is TGTGCCAGCAGCTCACCCCGAGGCACCAACCTCCAAGAGACCCAGTACTTC.

The J gene is TRBJ2-1, the V gene TRBV28; 7 bases agree with TRBD2. This CDR3 region has 14 residues. V shed 5 bases and J 8 bases; nucleotides not matched to a gene: 9. Germline V CDR1 and CDR2: MDHEN, SYDVKM. The CDR3 DNA is TGTGCCAGCAGTCCCCCGGGGAGGGTGCATGAGCAGTTCTTC. This translates into CASSPPGRVHEQFF.

J is TRBJ2-1 and V is TRBV19, with 14 bases fitting TRBD2. J lost 9 bases, V lost 3 bases, and 4 bases had no gene match. The CDR3 runs to 15 residues. Germline V gene lookup returns CDR1 LNHDA and CDR2 SQIVND (reference sequence). The CDR3 spells CASSIGTSGRIEQFF. The CDR3, as DNA: TGTGCCAGTAGTATTGGGACTAGCGGGAGAATTGAGCAGTTCTTC.

The chain uses TRBV28 and TRBJ1-5; D uncertain. The CDR3 extends over 14 amino acids. The germline V gene encodes CDR1 MDHEN and CDR2 SYDVKM. V was trimmed by 3 bases and J by 0 bases, leaving 6 bases between them. As DNA, the CDR3 is TGTGCCAGCAGTTTGCCAGGTAGCAATCAGCCCCAGCATTTT. Translating gives CASSLPGSNQPQHF.

The chain carries TRBV18 and TRBJ1-5; D possibly corresponds to TRBD1 (5 bases). Per the germline V gene, CDR1 is KGHSH and CDR2 is LQKENI. CDR3 length equals 16 residues. V was trimmed by 2 bases and J by 3 bases, leaving 14 bases between them. CDR3: CASSPTGPKPNQPQHF. The DNA for the CDR3 is TGTGCCAGCTCACCAACGGGGCCGAAGCCCAATCAGCCCCAGCATTTT.

Only a few counts were recorded for this clone. This CDR3 reads CASSEEEEQYF. The CDR3 DNA sequence: TGTGCCAGCAGTGAAGAGGAAGAGCAGTACTTC. The rearrangement uses TRBV2 and TRBJ2-7; D is uncertain. The V gene's germline CDR1 is SNHLY and CDR2 FYNNEI. Deletions cut 1 base from V and 7 bases from J, with 5 bases between. The CDR3 runs to 11 residues.

This chain uses TRBV7-3 with TRBJ2-3; 10 nucleotides agree with TRBD1. The junction had 4 bases not matched to a gene; V was cut back by 1 base and J by 3 bases. CDR3 size: 16 residues. The V gene's germline CDR1 is SGHTA and CDR2 FQGTGA. The CDR3 DNA follows: TGTGCCAGCAGCTTAAGGACAGGGGGGATTACAGATACGCAGTATTTT. Encoded protein: CASSLRTGGITDTQYF. Drawing the rest from reference TRBV7-3 and TRBJ2-3, the complete variable domain is GAGVSQTPSNKVTEKGKYVELRCDPISGHTALYWYRQSLGQGPEFLIYFQGTGAADDSGLPNDRFFAVRPEGSVSTLKIQRTERGDSAVYLCASSLRTGGITDTQYFGPGTRLTVL.

The V call is TRBV7-2, the J call TRBJ2-2, with TRBD2 as a possible D gene (6 bases). Germline CDR1 reads SGHTA; CDR2 reads FQGNSA. This CDR3 has 16 residues. Between the trimmed V and J ends, which lost 1 base and 4 bases, there was a span of 13 bases. CDR3 protein: CASSLGGGVSTGELFF. CDR3 bases: TGTGCCAGCAGCTTAGGTGGAGGGGTTAGCACCGGGGAGCTGTTTTTT.

This chain links TRBV7-2 with TRBJ2-7, with D hard to call. CDR3 length: 14 amino acids. Trimming stripped 3 bases from V and 0 bases from J, with 9 bases between. Germline V lookup: CDR1 SGHTA, CDR2 FQGNSA. For the CDR3, the DNA is TGTGCCAGCAGCTTCAGGACGGCCTCCTACGAGCAGTACTTC. It specifies CASSFRTASYEQYF.

V and J are TRBV9 and TRBJ2-1; 11 positions agree with TRBD2. The CDR3 has 20 amino acids. The ends lost 3 bases at V and 0 bases at J; junction bases unmatched: 14. CDR1 SGDLS and CDR2 YYNGEE come from the germline V gene. This chain's CDR3 is CASSEGTGTSGPSSYNEQFF. CDR3 nucleotides: TGTGCCAGCAGCGAGGGGACCGGGACTAGCGGACCCAGCTCCTACAATGAGCAGTTCTTC.

The chain has TRBV11-2 and TRBJ1-2; D uncertain. This CDR3 comprises 14 residues. The germline V gene encodes CDR1 SGHAT and CDR2 FQNNGV. Trimming shortened V by 3 bases and J by 2 bases, and 10 bases separated the two germline ends. CDR3 amino acids: CASSLTGSNYGYTF. The CDR3 region has the DNA TGTGCCAGCAGCTTGACGGGGTCAAACTATGGCTACACCTTC.